This entry lists 26 T cell receptor beta chains sequenced from one sample in a study of cytomegalovirus exposure and HLA in healthy donors. The PCR ran on 60 Vbeta and 13 Jbeta primers. Repertoires were generated with immunoSEQ multiplex PCR, while TCRdb's copy carries only in-frame clones and drops some. The data contain more than 150,000 clones, over 80% of them seen just once; the ten biggest clones take up over 1.5%. Specimen: PBMCs. The receptors derive from a woman between 18 and 29 years old in good health and CMV-seronegative.

The genes are TRBV19 and TRBJ1-4; no clear D gene. This CDR3 is 15 amino acids long. The V end was cut by 5 bases, the J end by 0 bases, with 10 bases between. The germline CDR1 and CDR2 sequences are LNHDA and SQIVND (reference sequence). CDR3 nucleotide sequence: TGTGCCAGTAGTGTCGAATACACAACTAATGAAAAACTGTTTTTT. Its protein product is CASSVEYTTNEKLFF.

The chain employs TRBV28 and TRBJ2-2; TRBD1 matches 9 bases. The CDR3 extends over 14 amino acids. CDR1 and CDR2 from the germline V gene are MDHEN and SYDVKM. The junction had 2 bases not matched to a gene; V was cut back by 2 bases and J by 7 bases. As DNA, the CDR3 is TGTGCCAGCAGTTTAGGACAGGGGATCGGGGAGCTGTTTTTT. Translated: CASSLGQGIGELFF.

V is TRBV2 and J is TRBJ2-3, with no clear D. V was clipped by 1 base and J by 6 bases, with 17 bases between them. CDR3 length: 16 amino acids. The germline V gene has CDR1 SNHLY and CDR2 FYNNEI. The CDR3 DNA reads TGTGCCAGCAGTGAAGGTTCAGGTGGAAGATCTGATACGCAGTATTTT. It codes for CASSEGSGGRSDTQYF.

This clone was counted once. This chain joins TRBV11-3 and TRBJ2-7, with unresolved D. The CDR3 totals 12 residues. Germline V gene lookup returns CDR1 SGHNT and CDR2 YENEEA. Trimming removed 4 bases from V and 4 bases from J, with 8 bases in between. In nucleotides, the CDR3 is TGTGCCAGCAGCTCCAGATTATACGAGCAGTACTTC. Translated, it gives CASSSRLYEQYF.

This clone occurred once. The chain couples TRBV7-9 to TRBJ2-1; 10 bases agree with TRBD2. Germline CDR1 reads SEHNR; CDR2 reads FQNEAQ (reference sequence). This CDR3 has 15 amino acids. The ends lost 1 base at V and 8 bases at J; junction bases unmatched: 5. The CDR3 here is CASSLGLAGGHEQFF. In DNA form, the CDR3 reads TGTGCCAGCAGCTTAGGGTTAGCGGGGGGACATGAGCAGTTCTTC.

The chain recombines TRBV5-1 with TRBJ2-3, with D possibly TRBD2 on 5 matching bases. The CDR3 totals 16 residues. V was shortened by 4 bases and J by 4 bases, with 19 bases between the two germline ends. Germline-derived CDR1 and CDR2 are SGHRS and YFSETQ. This CDR3 reads CASSVRPGVIADTQYF. The CDR3 DNA reads as TGCGCCAGCAGCGTCCGCCCCGGGGTGATTGCAGATACGCAGTATTTT. Looking up the rest from reference TRBV5-1 and TRBJ2-3 gives the full variable domain: KAGVTQTPRYLIKTRGQQVTLSCSPISGHRSVSWYQQTPGQGLQFLFEYFSETQRNKGNFPGRFSGRQFSNSRSEMNVSTLELGDSALYLCASSVRPGVIADTQYFGPGTRLTVL.

The rearrangement links TRBV19 to TRBJ1-1; D might be TRBD1 (6 bases). The germline CDR1 and CDR2 sequences are LNHDA and SQIVND (reference sequence). V gave up 5 bases and J gave up 7 bases, with 20 bases separating them. The CDR3 loop spans 15 amino acids. CDR3 amino acids: CASSEQGIQSIEAFF. CDR3 DNA: TGTGCCAGTAGTGAACAGGGTATACAATCCATTGAAGCTTTCTTT.

V gene TRBV6-1 combines with J gene TRBJ2-3; 7 positions match TRBD2. The V gene's germline CDR1 is MNHNS and CDR2 SASEGT. The CDR3 spans 15 residues. V lost 3 bases to trimming and J lost 2 bases; unmatched junction nucleotides: 5. As DNA, the CDR3 is TGTGCCAGCAGTGACCAGGGACTACCCACAGATACGCAGTATTTT. It translates to CASSDQGLPTDTQYF.

This clone has a handful of counts. V usage is TRBV2 and J usage is TRBJ2-4; no definite D call. The CDR3 runs 15 residues. Germline V gives CDR1 SNHLY, CDR2 FYNNEI. The V end was cut by 8 bases, the J end by 0 bases, with 14 bases between. This chain's CDR3 is CASAPPSVAKNIQYF. DNA of the CDR3: TGTGCCAGCGCCCCCCCCAGTGTAGCCAAAAACATTCAGTACTTC.

V is TRBV2 and J is TRBJ2-3; no definite D call. Trimming cost V 10 bases and J 2 bases, with 13 bases left between them. Germline values: CDR1 SNHLY, CDR2 FYNNEI. CDR3 size: 13 residues. The CDR3 DNA reads as TGTGCCACCATGACAACTCTCACAGATACGCAGTATTTT. This translates into CATMTTLTDTQYF.

This clone was recorded once. This sequence joins TRBV30 and TRBJ1-1; TRBD1 is a possible D gene (5 bases). Trimming cost V 3 bases and J 0 bases, with 17 bases left between them. The CDR3 is 16 residues long. CDR1 GTSNPN and CDR2 SVGIG come from the germline V gene (reference sequence). CDR3 nucleotide sequence: TGTGCCTGGAGAAGACAGCTGGAGGGCATGAACACTGAAGCTTTCTTT. As protein: CAWRRQLEGMNTEAFF.

This chain links TRBV5-4 with TRBJ1-2; 9 bases match TRBD1. CDR3 length: 16 amino acids. The ends lost 0 bases at V and 4 bases at J; junction bases unmatched: 7. From germline, CDR1 is SGHNT and CDR2 YYREEE (reference sequence). Here the CDR3 reads CASSLDWDRAFYGYTF. The CDR3 DNA follows: TGTGCCAGCAGCTTGGACTGGGACAGGGCCTTCTATGGCTACACCTTC.

The CDR3 coding sequence is TGTGCCAGTAGTATAAGTTCGGGACTAGCGGGGGTTTATGAGCAGTTCTTC. Translation: CASSISSGLAGVYEQFF. V gene TRBV19 combines with J gene TRBJ2-1; 14 bases map to TRBD2. Germline CDR1 reads LNHDA; CDR2 reads SQIVND (reference sequence). This CDR3 has 17 amino acids. The ends lost 2 bases at V and 8 bases at J; junction bases unmatched: 8.

The chain has TRBV7-2 and TRBJ2-5; D remains unclear. V lost 3 bases to trimming and J lost 1 base, with 12 bases between them. The CDR3 totals 15 residues. CDR1 and CDR2 from the germline V gene are SGHTA and FQGNSA. The CDR3 here is CASSLSSRFQETQYF. CDR3 nucleotides: TGTGCCAGCAGCTTGTCGTCTCGTTTCCAAGAGACCCAGTACTTC.

This clone has a single count. The chain carries TRBV5-8 and TRBJ1-5, with D maybe TRBD1 (5 bases). V was clipped by 4 bases and J by 2 bases, with 16 bases between them. CDR1 is SGHTS, CDR2 YDEGEE, per germline. The CDR3 length is 16 residues. The CDR3 DNA sequence: TGTGCCAGCAGCGTTCCCAGGTCGGGGGGCAATCAGCCCCAGCATTTT. Its translation: CASSVPRSGGNQPQHF.

The V gene is TRBV10-2, the J gene TRBJ2-7, with 7 bases that match TRBD1. CDR1 WSHSY and CDR2 SAAADI come from the germline V gene. This CDR3 spans 13 amino acids. Trimming at V came to 10 bases and at J to 5 bases, leaving 11 bases not matched to a gene. CDR3 DNA sequence: TGCGCCACTAACAGGGGCCCCATGGACGAGCAGTACTTC. Translated, it gives CATNRGPMDEQYF.

This clone is a singleton in its sample. This chain joins TRBV10-2 and TRBJ1-2, with TRBD1 identical over 7 bases. The germline V gene has CDR1 WSHSY and CDR2 SAAADI. With 4 bases clipped from V and 0 bases from J, the junction kept 8 bases outside the gene matches. This CDR3 is built from 16 residues. The CDR3: CASSAGTEGTNYGYTF. The CDR3 bases are TGCGCCAGCAGTGCCGGGACAGAGGGAACTAACTATGGCTACACCTTC.

The chain employs TRBV2 and TRBJ1-2; 11 bases are a match to TRBD1. With 0 bases clipped from V and 8 bases from J, the junction kept 8 bases outside the gene matches. This CDR3 contains 16 residues. Germline V gene lookup returns CDR1 SNHLY and CDR2 FYNNEI. CDR3 in DNA: TGTGCCAGCAGTGAAGCGCTTCGGGACAGGGGGGGCGGCTACACCTTC. As protein: CASSEALRDRGGGYTF.

This clone rates as medium-sized. This chain links TRBV6-5 with TRBJ1-1, with TRBD1 as a possible D gene (5 bases). The CDR3 is 16 amino acids. Germline V gene lookup returns CDR1 MNHEY and CDR2 SVGAGI. V was clipped by 4 bases and J by 1 base, with 16 bases between them. CDR3 bases: TGTGCCAGCAGTTCCCCCGGGGGAGGAGGGAACACTGAAGCTTTCTTT. Translated, it gives CASSSPGGGGNTEAFF.

This clone occurred a few times. The V and J genes are TRBV7-8 and TRBJ2-3; 7 positions agree with TRBD1. From germline, CDR1 is SGHVS and CDR2 FQNEAQ. The trim removed 1 base at V and 2 bases at J, leaving 3 bases unmatched. The CDR3 is made up of 15 amino acids. The CDR3 DNA sequence: TGTGCCAGCAGCTTAGACCAGGGGGTCACAGATACGCAGTATTTT. It codes for CASSLDQGVTDTQYF.

The chain couples TRBV5-8 to TRBJ2-7, with D possibly being TRBD2 (7 bases). V lost 5 bases to trimming and J lost 0 bases, with 15 bases between them. The CDR3 totals 15 residues. The germline V gene has CDR1 SGHTS and CDR2 YDEGEE. The CDR3 coding sequence is TGTGCCAGCAGATCGGGGGGCTCCTACTCCTACGAGCAGTACTTC. Translating it yields CASRSGGSYSYEQYF.

The CDR3 sequence: CASSLITAGTGELFF. CDR3 DNA: TGTGCCAGCAGCTTGATCACCGCGGGCACCGGGGAGCTGTTTTTT. This chain connects TRBV5-4 to TRBJ2-2; possibly TRBD2 for D (5 bases). V lost 1 base and J 4 bases, leaving 11 bases between the germline ends. This CDR3 is built from 15 residues. The V gene's germline CDR1 is SGHNT and CDR2 YYREEE (reference sequence).

This clone was counted a few times. The V gene is TRBV6-5, the J gene TRBJ2-7, with 7 bases fitting TRBD1. V shed 7 bases, J shed 3 bases, and the junction held 9 bases outside the gene matches. Germline loops: CDR1 MNHEY, CDR2 SVGAGI. This CDR3 has 14 amino acids. CDR3 sequence reads: CASTGTAENYEQYF. As DNA, the CDR3 is TGTGCCAGCACCGGGACAGCAGAAAACTACGAGCAGTACTTC.

The chain is built from TRBV5-6 and TRBJ2-5, with a weak D call TRBD1 (5 bases). Germline values: CDR1 SGHDT, CDR2 YYEEEE. There are 14 residues in the CDR3. The V end lost 4 bases, the J end lost 5 bases, and 15 bases lay between the germline ends. The CDR3, as DNA: TGTGCCAGCAGCCTAACGAAGGGGTCGGAGACCCAGTACTTC. It encodes CASSLTKGSETQYF.

With regard to this clone: The junction differs from germline at one of its ends, possibly a read error. V gene TRBV7-9 combines with J gene TRBJ1-3, with TRBD1 as a possible D gene (6 bases). Germline V gene lookup returns CDR1 SEHNR and CDR2 FQNEAQ (reference sequence). The length of the CDR3 is 16 residues. As DNA, the CDR3 is TGTTCCAGCAGCTTAATCCTCCAGGGGCAGGAAAACACCATATATTTT. Translation gives CSSSLILQGQENTIYF.

The gene calls are TRBV6-1 and TRBJ1-2; 7 nucleotides agree with TRBD1. This CDR3 has 14 amino acids. Germline loops: CDR1 MNHNS, CDR2 SASEGT. The junction had 3 bases not matched to a gene; V was cut back by 1 base and J by 4 bases. CDR3: CASSEGRTGYGYTF. For the CDR3, the DNA is TGTGCCAGCAGTGAAGGGAGGACAGGCTATGGCTACACCTTC.